These 27 T cell receptor beta chains were all obtained from the same sample, sequenced in a study of shared clonotypes between healthy human individuals. Profiling relied on immunoSEQ multiplex PCR, and the TCRdb table lists in-frame clones only, not all of them. The data hold about 2 million clones, with 85% to 95% observed a single time. The sequenced material came from naive CD4+ T cells sorted from blood. Regarding subset: CD45RA+ positively selected. The receptor set was obtained from a man younger than 35 in good health.

Ten or more counts support this clone. The chain links TRBV5-4 to TRBJ1-2; D gene unclear. The CDR3 has 11 amino acids. Germline V lookup: CDR1 SGHNT, CDR2 YYREEE (reference sequence). The V gene lost 4 bases and the J gene lost 8 bases, with 9 bases spanning the gap. DNA of the CDR3: TGTGCCAGCAGCAACATGGGGGGCTACACCTTC. This encodes CASSNMGGYTF.

J is TRBJ2-3 and V is TRBV5-1; the match to TRBD1 covers 7 bases. V lost 2 bases to trimming and J lost 6 bases; unmatched junction nucleotides: 9. CDR1 is SGHRS, CDR2 YFSETQ, per germline. This CDR3 is 15 amino acids long. The CDR3 DNA sequence: TGCGCCAGCAGCTTCTCTGGGACAGCGAGCGATACGCAGTATTTT. Encoded protein: CASSFSGTASDTQYF.

This clone was seen a single time. The chain has TRBV7-9 and TRBJ2-7, with 13 positions matching TRBD2. The CDR3 spans 18 residues. V was clipped by 4 bases and J by 3 bases; unmatched bases: 12. Germline lookup yields CDR1 SEHNR and CDR2 FQNEAQ (reference sequence). This chain's CDR3 is CASSSDPRTSGSDYEQYF. The CDR3 coding sequence is TGTGCCAGCAGCTCCGATCCACGGACTAGCGGGAGTGACTACGAGCAGTACTTC.

The V gene is TRBV30, the J gene TRBJ1-3, with TRBD1 identical over 7 bases. Germline values: CDR1 GTSNPN, CDR2 SVGIG (reference sequence). CDR3 length: 13 residues. V was clipped by 1 base and J by 7 bases; unmatched bases: 4. The chain's CDR3 is CAWSDRGGNTIYF. DNA for the CDR3: TGTGCCTGGAGTGACAGGGGAGGGAACACCATATATTTT.

This clone was detected many times. In the same sample, other DNA sequences code for this CDR3. This chain uses TRBV6-5 with TRBJ2-5; D uncertain. Trimming removed 9 bases from V and 5 bases from J, with 7 bases in between. The CDR3 consists of 10 residues. In germline, CDR1 is MNHEY, CDR2 SVGAGI. CDR3 DNA sequence: TGTGCCAGTGGTTTTGAGACCCAGTACTTC. Amino acids: CASGFETQYF.

V and J are TRBV7-2 and TRBJ2-1; a weak D match, TRBD1 (5 bases). CDR1 is SGHTA, CDR2 FQGNSA, per germline. The length of the CDR3 is 15 residues. Trimming pared 0 bases from V and 7 bases from J, leaving 13 bases between. CDR3 nucleotide sequence: TGTGCCAGCAGCTTAGCCCGGACACAAGGGAATGAGCAGTTCTTC. It is translated as CASSLARTQGNEQFF.

Only one count was recorded for this clone. The chain employs TRBV4-2 and TRBJ1-2; 12 nucleotides agree with TRBD1. Germline CDR1 reads LGHNA; CDR2 reads YNFKEQ. Trimming removed 0 bases from V and 8 bases from J; junction bases left unmatched: 13. This CDR3 has 18 residues. The chain's CDR3 is CASSQDPAGTGGAYGYTF. The CDR3 DNA reads TGTGCCAGCAGCCAAGATCCGGCCGGGACAGGGGGCGCCTACGGCTACACCTTC.

Worth noting for this clone: Other DNA variants within this sample encode the same CDR3. The chain joins TRBV6-5 to TRBJ2-7, with TRBD1 identical over 8 bases. The junction had 4 bases not matched to a gene; V was cut back by 0 bases and J by 6 bases. CDR1 MNHEY and CDR2 SVGAGI come from the germline V gene. This CDR3 has 14 residues. CDR3 DNA sequence: TGTGCCAGCAGTTACTCAGACAGGGGTCGCGAGCAGTACTTC. Amino acids: CASSYSDRGREQYF.

The rearrangement uses TRBV14 and TRBJ1-6; 7 bases map to TRBD1. CDR3 size: 15 residues. CDR1 is SGHDN, CDR2 FVKESK, per germline. Unmatched junction bases numbered 6, after V lost 0 bases and J lost 10 bases. In nucleotides, the CDR3 is TGTGCCAGCAGCCAAGACAGGGGGAAAAACTCACCCCTCCACTTT. Its protein is CASSQDRGKNSPLHF.

The table lists this clone with a few counts. This sequence joins TRBV6-6 and TRBJ2-7; D call uncertain. V was trimmed by 5 bases and J by 2 bases, leaving 7 bases between them. This CDR3 spans 12 amino acids. Germline V lookup: CDR1 MNHNY, CDR2 SVGAGI (reference sequence). The CDR3 DNA sequence: TGTGCCAGCAGTGCCTCGCCCTACGAGCAGTACTTC. Translation: CASSASPYEQYF.

This chain links TRBV5-6 with TRBJ1-3, with TRBD1 matching over 7 bases. The germline V gene encodes CDR1 SGHDT and CDR2 YYEEEE. The CDR3 loop spans 13 amino acids. J was trimmed by 4 bases and V by 4 bases; bases with no gene match: 2. The CDR3 DNA is TGTGCCAGCAGCAGACAGGGCGGAAACACCATATATTTT. Translating gives CASSRQGGNTIYF.

The J gene is TRBJ1-2, the V gene TRBV6-1; TRBD1 agrees at 7 bases. The length of the CDR3 is 13 residues. With V trimmed by 4 bases and J by 8 bases, 7 bases remained unmatched. The V gene's germline CDR1 is MNHNS and CDR2 SASEGT. The CDR3 bases are TGTGCCAGCAGTGCAAACACAGGGGCCGGCTACACCTTC. It is translated as CASSANTGAGYTF.

The chain joins TRBV28 to TRBJ1-1; D is unresolved. The germline V gene has CDR1 MDHEN and CDR2 SYDVKM. With 6 bases removed from V and 1 base from J, the gap between germline ends came to 15 bases. The CDR3 has 15 amino acids. CDR3 protein: CASRLGRRTNTEAFF. CDR3 DNA: TGTGCCAGCAGACTGGGTCGACGGACGAACACTGAAGCTTTCTTT. The full variable domain, with the rest looked up from reference TRBV28 and TRBJ1-1, is DVKVTQSSRYLVKRTGEKVFLECVQDMDHENMFWYRQDPGLGLRLIYFSYDVKMKEKGDIPEGYSVSREKKERFSLILESASTNQTSMYLCASRLGRRTNTEAFFGQGTRLTVV.

This chain connects TRBV7-9 to TRBJ2-3, with TRBD1 identical over 7 bases. The CDR3 extends over 15 amino acids. The V gene end was trimmed by 5 bases and the J gene end by 2 bases; junction bases not matched to a gene: 7. Germline V CDR1 and CDR2: SEHNR, FQNEAQ (reference sequence). CDR3 sequence (DNA): TGTGCCAGCAGCGAGACAGGGACGAACACAGATACGCAGTATTTT. Translating it yields CASSETGTNTDTQYF.

The chain combines TRBV6-1 with TRBJ2-1; D may match TRBD1 or TRBD2 (5 bases each). CDR3 size: 15 residues. From germline, CDR1 is MNHNS and CDR2 SASEGT. V was shortened by 6 bases and J by 2 bases, with 14 bases between the two germline ends. The CDR3 DNA reads as TGTGCCAGCAGGACAGTAGCGATTCCCTACAATGAGCAGTTCTTC. Encoded protein: CASRTVAIPYNEQFF.

CDR3 DNA: TGTGCCAGCAGCCCCTTACAGGGGGAATCATATAATTCACCCCTCCACTTT. Translation: CASSPLQGESYNSPLHF. This chain links TRBV5-6 with TRBJ1-6, with TRBD1 identical over 8 bases. Trimming at V came to 4 bases and at J to 4 bases, leaving 10 bases not matched to a gene. Germline lookup yields CDR1 SGHDT and CDR2 YYEEEE. The CDR3 has 17 residues.

This clone appeared a single time. The rearrangement links TRBV7-9 to TRBJ1-2; D possibly corresponds to TRBD1 (5 bases). V was clipped by 6 bases and J by 4 bases, with 15 bases between them. The CDR3 has 14 residues. Germline CDR1 SEHNR, CDR2 FQNEAQ (reference sequence). The CDR3 DNA follows: TGTGCCAGCAGTCCCGGCGGGGACTTCTATGGCTACACCTTC. This gives the protein CASSPGGDFYGYTF.

The chain recombines TRBV11-2 with TRBJ2-7; 10 bases are a match to TRBD1. Germline V CDR1 and CDR2: SGHAT, FQNNGV. The CDR3 sequence is 15 residues long. After removal of 4 bases from V and 2 bases from J, the junction contained 5 bases not matched to a gene. The CDR3 DNA sequence: TGTGCCAGCAGCTGGGACAGGGGCCACACCTACGAGCAGTACTTC. It codes for CASSWDRGHTYEQYF.

This clone was detected only once. Other DNA sequences of this sample code for an identical CDR3. The CDR3, as DNA: TGCGCCAGCAGCTCGGGAGTGAGCACTGAAGCTTTCTTT. This codes for CASSSGVSTEAFF. The chain has TRBV5-1 and TRBJ1-1; D uncertain. Germline V gives CDR1 SGHRS, CDR2 YFSETQ. Trimming shortened V by 3 bases and J by 4 bases, and 10 bases separated the two germline ends. This CDR3 is built from 13 residues.

The genes are TRBV6-5 and TRBJ2-7, with D perhaps matching TRBD1 (6 bases). V shed 3 bases and J shed 4 bases, with 16 bases lying between them. CDR1 is MNHEY and CDR2 is SVGAGI in the germline V gene. The CDR3 loop spans 15 amino acids. CDR3 bases: TGTGCCAGCAGTTATCGCTCCGGCAGGGGATACGAGCAGTACTTC. Protein: CASSYRSGRGYEQYF.

The rearrangement joins TRBV7-2 to TRBJ2-2; either TRBD1 or TRBD2 may supply D (5 bases each). Germline V gene lookup returns CDR1 SGHTA and CDR2 FQGNSA. V was trimmed by 3 bases and J by 1 base, leaving 9 bases between them. The CDR3 sequence is 15 residues long. Here the CDR3 reads CASSLGVVNTGELFF. The DNA for the CDR3 is TGTGCCAGCAGCTTGGGGGTTGTGAACACCGGGGAGCTGTTTTTT.

This chain links TRBV4-1 with TRBJ1-1; tentative D call: TRBD1 (5 bases). The V gene lost 2 bases and the J gene lost 8 bases, with 9 bases spanning the gap. Germline lookup yields CDR1 MGHRA and CDR2 YSYEKL. The CDR3 runs to 12 residues. CDR3 sequence: CASSQYSGEAFF. CDR3 nucleotide sequence: TGCGCCAGCAGCCAATATTCAGGGGAAGCTTTCTTT.

The CDR3 protein is CASSWGEVGANIQYF. CDR3 bases: TGTGCCAGCAGTTGGGGCGAAGTGGGGGCAAACATTCAGTACTTC. The V call is TRBV28, the J call TRBJ2-4, with D possibly being TRBD1 (6 bases). This CDR3 spans 15 amino acids. Trimming left V 4 bases short and J 6 bases short, with 16 bases between. The V gene's germline CDR1 is MDHEN and CDR2 SYDVKM.

V usage is TRBV7-9 and J usage is TRBJ2-7; weak D call: TRBD2 (5 bases). V dropped 0 bases and J dropped 2 bases, with 17 bases sitting between them. This CDR3 region has 17 residues. Germline V CDR1 and CDR2: SEHNR, FQNEAQ (reference sequence). The CDR3 region has the DNA TGTGCCAGCAGCTTAGCGCATCCGGGTCGGGAAGCCTACGAGCAGTACTTC. Amino acids: CASSLAHPGREAYEQYF.

The gene calls are TRBV5-1 and TRBJ2-5; D ambiguous. Trimming stripped 0 bases from V and 2 bases from J, with 11 bases between. CDR3 length: 15 amino acids. Germline V gene lookup returns CDR1 SGHRS and CDR2 YFSETQ. This chain's CDR3 is CASSLAANIQETQYF. The CDR3 DNA is TGCGCCAGCAGCTTGGCGGCCAATATACAAGAGACCCAGTACTTC.

The V and J genes are TRBV10-3 and TRBJ2-1; D not resolved. V was pared by 3 bases and J by 1 base, with 10 bases between. In germline, CDR1 is ENHRY, CDR2 SYGVKD. The CDR3 sequence is 15 residues long. CDR3: CAISDQKTSYNEQFF. CDR3 DNA: TGTGCCATCAGTGACCAAAAGACTTCCTACAATGAGCAGTTCTTC.

The CDR3: CASSNRQGAGEQYF. The CDR3 DNA reads TGTGCCAGCAGCAACAGACAGGGGGCGGGAGAGCAGTACTTC. V usage is TRBV7-2 and J usage is TRBJ2-7, with 10 bases matching TRBD1. Looked up from germline, CDR1 is SGHTA and CDR2 is FQGNSA. This CDR3 is built from 14 residues. After removal of 5 bases from V and 7 bases from J, the junction contained 8 bases not matched to a gene. Based on the CDR3 plus reference TRBV7-2 and TRBJ2-7, the full variable domain is GAGVSQSPSNKVTEKGKDVELRCDPISGHTALYWYRQSLGQGLEFLIYFQGNSAPDKSGLPSDRFSAERTGGSVSTLTIQRTQQEDSAVYLCASSNRQGAGEQYFGPGTRLTVT.